A few counts support the clone carrying this T cell receptor (beta chain). Germline values: CDR1 ENHRY, CDR2 SYGVKD. This CDR3 has 14 residues. V was shortened by 4 bases and J by 4 bases, with 11 bases between the two germline ends. These data originate in a study of cytomegalovirus exposure and HLA in healthy donors. Use of 60 Vbeta and 13 Jbeta primers characterized the PCR. Measured with immunoSEQ multiplex PCR; TCRdb has only the in-frame clones, and not every one. The table includes 52,000 or so clones, around 73% detected once. This rearrangement joins TRBV10-3 to TRBJ1-5; possibly TRBD1 for D (5 bases). This clonotype was sampled from a middle-aged woman in good health and CMV-seropositive. The sequenced material came from PBMCs. Here the CDR3 DNA reads TGTGCCATCAGTGCGGCAGGGCAAAATCAGCCCCAGCATTTT. Its translation: CAISAAGQNQPQHF.